What follows are 8 T cell receptor beta chains derived from one specimen sequenced in a study of technical replicates of blood from a handful of donors. The assay was immunoSEQ multiplex PCR, and TCRdb's table has in-frame clones only and misses some. Here the sample spans around 76,000 clones, 98% being singletons. Input material: T cells isolated from PBMCs. These receptors all come from a human donor in good health.

V is TRBV7-9 and J is TRBJ1-1, with D unclear. Germline loops: CDR1 SEHNR, CDR2 FQNEAQ (reference sequence). V lost 4 bases to trimming and J lost 6 bases, with 15 bases between them. This CDR3 region has 14 residues. CDR3 region: CASSSNLGDPEAFF. The CDR3 region has the DNA TGTGCCAGCAGCTCCAATTTAGGAGACCCTGAAGCTTTCTTT.

The rearrangement joins TRBV28 to TRBJ2-2; no clear D. Trimming stripped 5 bases from V and 1 base from J, with 11 bases between. The germline V gene has CDR1 MDHEN and CDR2 SYDVKM. The CDR3 loop spans 15 amino acids. This CDR3 is CASSPGFGNTGELFF. The DNA of the CDR3 is TGTGCCAGCAGTCCCGGGTTCGGGAACACCGGGGAGCTGTTTTTT.

The V and J genes are TRBV29-1 and TRBJ1-2; no reliable D call. V was clipped by 6 bases and J by 8 bases, with 13 bases between them. Germline V lookup: CDR1 SQVTM, CDR2 ANQGSEA. This CDR3 contains 11 residues. The CDR3 DNA sequence: TGCAGCGTGGATCGGCAGGCGGGCTACACCTTC. Translated: CSVDRQAGYTF. Filled out from reference TRBV29-1 and TRBJ1-2, the complete variable domain reads SAVISQKPSRDICQRGTSLTIQCQVDSQVTMMFWYRQQPGQSLTLIATANQGSEATYESGFVIDKFPISRPNLTFSTLTVSNMSPEDSSIYLCSVDRQAGYTFGSGTRLTVV.

The gene calls are TRBV6-5 and TRBJ2-1; 7 bases are a match to TRBD2. V trimming: 4 bases; J trimming: 4 bases; junction bases outside the gene matches: 7. Germline V lookup: CDR1 MNHEY, CDR2 SVGAGI. The CDR3 spans 15 residues. CDR3 sequence: CASSFFRREYNEQFF. CDR3 bases: TGTGCCAGCAGTTTTTTTCGGCGGGAGTACAATGAGCAGTTCTTC.

The V and J genes are TRBV7-7 and TRBJ2-2; 9 bases are a match to TRBD1. Germline V gene lookup returns CDR1 SSHAT and CDR2 FNYEAQ (reference sequence). The CDR3 runs to 17 residues. After removal of 0 bases from V and 3 bases from J, the junction contained 5 bases not matched to a gene. The CDR3 DNA follows: TGTGCCAGCAGCTTAGCACCCGGGACAGGGTACACCGGGGAGCTGTTTTTT. This sequence encodes CASSLAPGTGYTGELFF.

The chain carries TRBV30 and TRBJ1-2; 7 nucleotides line up with TRBD1. J lost 8 bases, V lost 0 bases, and 6 bases had no gene match. The CDR3 is made up of 13 amino acids. The V gene's germline CDR1 is GTSNPN and CDR2 SVGIG (reference sequence). The CDR3 reads CAWSVKGAGGYTF. The CDR3 DNA reads TGTGCCTGGAGTGTAAAGGGGGCGGGGGGCTACACCTTC.

This chain links TRBV7-6 with TRBJ2-3, with TRBD2 matching over 7 bases. The CDR3 has 16 amino acids. Germline trimming cut 0 bases from V and 4 bases from J; bases unmatched to any gene: 7. CDR1 SGHVS and CDR2 FNYEAQ come from the germline V gene. The CDR3: CASSLAPGLTSDTQYF. CDR3 DNA: TGTGCCAGCAGCTTAGCACCGGGACTAACGTCAGATACGCAGTATTTT. The full variable domain, with the rest looked up from reference TRBV7-6 and TRBJ2-3, is GAGVSQSPRYKVTKRGQDVALRCDPISGHVSLYWYRQALGQGPEFLTYFNYEAQQDKSGLPNDRFSAERPEGSISTLTIQRTEQRDSAMYRCASSLAPGLTSDTQYFGPGTRLTVL.

This chain connects TRBV5-1 to TRBJ1-3; 8 nucleotides agree with TRBD1. With V trimmed by 4 bases and J by 1 base, 4 bases remained unmatched. CDR3 length: 15 amino acids. The V gene's germline CDR1 is SGHRS and CDR2 YFSETQ. CDR3 residues: CASSPRTGSGNTIYF. As DNA, the CDR3 is TGCGCCAGCAGCCCCCGGACAGGGTCTGGAAACACCATATATTTT. Supplemented by reference TRBV5-1 and TRBJ1-3, the full variable domain reads KAGVTQTPRYLIKTRGQQVTLSCSPISGHRSVSWYQQTPGQGLQFLFEYFSETQRNKGNFPGRFSGRQFSNSRSEMNVSTLELGDSALYLCASSPRTGSGNTIYFGEGSWLTVV.